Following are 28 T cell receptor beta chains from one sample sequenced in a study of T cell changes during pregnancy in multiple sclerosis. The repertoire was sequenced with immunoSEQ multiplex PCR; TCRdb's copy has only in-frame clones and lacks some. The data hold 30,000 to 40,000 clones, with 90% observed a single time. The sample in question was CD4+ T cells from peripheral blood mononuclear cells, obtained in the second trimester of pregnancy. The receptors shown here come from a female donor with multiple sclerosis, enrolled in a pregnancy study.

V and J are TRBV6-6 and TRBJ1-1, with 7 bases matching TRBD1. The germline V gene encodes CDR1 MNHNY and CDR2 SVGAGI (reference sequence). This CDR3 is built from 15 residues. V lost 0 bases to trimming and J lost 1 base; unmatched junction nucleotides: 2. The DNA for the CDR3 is TGTGCCAGCAGTTACTCCAACAGGGGGAACACTGAAGCTTTCTTT. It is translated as CASSYSNRGNTEAFF.

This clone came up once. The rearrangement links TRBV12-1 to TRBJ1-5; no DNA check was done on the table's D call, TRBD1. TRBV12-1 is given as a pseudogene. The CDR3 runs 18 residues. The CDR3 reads CASSYIPDRKRLNQPQHF. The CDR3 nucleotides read TGTGCCAGCAGTTACATACCCGACAGAAAGAGACTCAATCAGCCCCAGCATTTT.

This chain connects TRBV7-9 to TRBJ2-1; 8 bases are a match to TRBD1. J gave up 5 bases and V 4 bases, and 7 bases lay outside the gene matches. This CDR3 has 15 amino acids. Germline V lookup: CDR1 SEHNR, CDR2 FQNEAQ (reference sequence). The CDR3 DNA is TGTGCCAGCAGCTCGACAGGGGCCCATAACAATGAGCAGTTCTTC. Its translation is CASSSTGAHNNEQFF.

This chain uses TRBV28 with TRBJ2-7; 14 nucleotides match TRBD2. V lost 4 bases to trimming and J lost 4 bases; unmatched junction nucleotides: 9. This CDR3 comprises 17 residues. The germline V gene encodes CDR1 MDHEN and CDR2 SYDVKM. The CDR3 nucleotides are TGTGCCAGCAGTTCCCTAATTAGGACTAGCGGGAGGTACGAGCAGTACTTC. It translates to CASSSLIRTSGRYEQYF.

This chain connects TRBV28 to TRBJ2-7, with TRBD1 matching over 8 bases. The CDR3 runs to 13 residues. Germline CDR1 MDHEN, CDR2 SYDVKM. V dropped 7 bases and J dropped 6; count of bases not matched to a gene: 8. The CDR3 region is CASKLRQGSEQYF. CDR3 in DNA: TGTGCCAGCAAACTCCGACAGGGGAGCGAGCAGTACTTC.

The chain's CDR3 is CASSTPGQGLYEQYF. In nucleotides, the CDR3 is TGTGCCAGTAGTACGCCGGGACAGGGGCTCTACGAGCAGTACTTC. The V gene is TRBV19, the J gene TRBJ2-7; 10 bases are shared with TRBD1. With 4 bases clipped from V and 3 bases from J, the junction kept 6 bases outside the gene matches. Germline loops: CDR1 LNHDA, CDR2 SQIVND (reference sequence). The CDR3 sequence is 15 residues long.

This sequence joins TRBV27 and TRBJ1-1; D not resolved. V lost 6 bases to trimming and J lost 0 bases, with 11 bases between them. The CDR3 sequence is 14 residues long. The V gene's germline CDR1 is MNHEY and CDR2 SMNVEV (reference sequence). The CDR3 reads CASSNRAMNTEAFF. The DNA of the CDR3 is TGTGCCAGCAGCAACAGAGCCATGAACACTGAAGCTTTCTTT.

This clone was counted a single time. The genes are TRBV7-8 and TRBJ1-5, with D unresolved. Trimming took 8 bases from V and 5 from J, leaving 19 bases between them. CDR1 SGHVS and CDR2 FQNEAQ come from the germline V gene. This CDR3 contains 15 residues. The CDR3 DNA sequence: TGTGCCAGCGGCCCCCCCGGAGGGCCGGATCAGCCCCAGCATTTT. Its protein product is CASGPPGGPDQPQHF.

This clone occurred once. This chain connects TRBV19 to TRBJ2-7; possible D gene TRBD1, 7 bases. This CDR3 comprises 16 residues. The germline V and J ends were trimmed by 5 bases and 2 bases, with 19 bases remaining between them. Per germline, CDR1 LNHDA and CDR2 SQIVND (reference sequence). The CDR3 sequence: CASSDPGGISPYEQYF. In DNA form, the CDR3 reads TGTGCCAGTAGTGACCCAGGGGGGATTTCCCCCTACGAGCAGTACTTC.

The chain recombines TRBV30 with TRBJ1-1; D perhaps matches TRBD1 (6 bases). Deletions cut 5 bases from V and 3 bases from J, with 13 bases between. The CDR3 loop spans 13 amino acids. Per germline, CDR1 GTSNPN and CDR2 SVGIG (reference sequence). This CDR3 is CAWLGGRHTEAFF. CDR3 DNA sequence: TGTGCCTGGCTGGGGGGGCGGCACACTGAAGCTTTCTTT.

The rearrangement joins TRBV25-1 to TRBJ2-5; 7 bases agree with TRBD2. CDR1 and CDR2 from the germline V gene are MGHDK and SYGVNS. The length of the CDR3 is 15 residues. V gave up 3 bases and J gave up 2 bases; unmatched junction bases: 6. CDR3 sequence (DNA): TGTGCCAGCAGTGACCGTGGACTAGGACAAGAGACCCAGTACTTC. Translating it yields CASSDRGLGQETQYF.

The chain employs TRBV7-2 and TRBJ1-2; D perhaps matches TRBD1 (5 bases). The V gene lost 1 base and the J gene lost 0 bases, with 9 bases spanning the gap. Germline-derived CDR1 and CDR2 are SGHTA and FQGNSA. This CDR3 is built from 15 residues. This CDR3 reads CASSLVSGTNYGYTF. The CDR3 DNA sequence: TGTGCCAGCAGCTTAGTGTCAGGGACTAACTATGGCTACACCTTC.

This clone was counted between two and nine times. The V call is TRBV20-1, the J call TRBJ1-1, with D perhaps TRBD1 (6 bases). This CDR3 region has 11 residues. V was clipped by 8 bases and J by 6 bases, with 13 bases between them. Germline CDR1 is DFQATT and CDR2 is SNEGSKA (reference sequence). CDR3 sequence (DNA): TGCAGTCCAAGGGGGTATCCTGAAGCTTTCTTT. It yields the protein CSPRGYPEAFF.

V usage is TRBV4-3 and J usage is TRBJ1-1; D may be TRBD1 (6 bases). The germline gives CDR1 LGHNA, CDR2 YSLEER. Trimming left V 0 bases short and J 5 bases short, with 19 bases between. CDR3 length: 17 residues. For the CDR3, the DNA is TGCGCCAGCAGCCAAGAAAGGGGCAGGGGAAGACGGACTGAAGCTTTCTTT. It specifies CASSQERGRGRRTEAFF.

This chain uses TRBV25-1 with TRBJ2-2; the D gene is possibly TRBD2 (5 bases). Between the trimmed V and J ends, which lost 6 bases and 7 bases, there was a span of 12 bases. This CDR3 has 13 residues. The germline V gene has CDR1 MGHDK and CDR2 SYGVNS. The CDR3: CASSPTIHGELFF. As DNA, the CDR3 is TGTGCCAGCAGCCCGACTATTCACGGGGAGCTGTTTTTT. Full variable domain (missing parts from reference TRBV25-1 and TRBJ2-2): EADIYQTPRYLVIGTGKKITLECSQTMGHDKMYWYQQDPGMELHLIHYSYGVNSTEKGDLSSESTVSRIRTEHFPLTLESARPSHTSQYLCASSPTIHGELFFGEGSRLTVL.

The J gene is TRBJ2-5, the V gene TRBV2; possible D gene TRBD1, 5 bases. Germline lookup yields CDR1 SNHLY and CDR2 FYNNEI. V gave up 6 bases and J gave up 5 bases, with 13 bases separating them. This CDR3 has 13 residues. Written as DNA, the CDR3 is TGTGCCAGCAGGCAGTGGGGCCTGGAGACCCAGTACTTC. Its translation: CASRQWGLETQYF.

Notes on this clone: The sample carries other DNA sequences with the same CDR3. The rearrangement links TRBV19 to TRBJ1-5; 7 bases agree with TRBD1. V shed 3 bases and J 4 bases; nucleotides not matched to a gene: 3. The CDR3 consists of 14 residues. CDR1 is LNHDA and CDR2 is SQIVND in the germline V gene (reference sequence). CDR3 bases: TGTGCCAGTAGTATTCAGGGGGGAAATCAGCCCCAGCATTTT. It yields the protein CASSIQGGNQPQHF. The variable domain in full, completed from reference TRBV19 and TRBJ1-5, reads DGGITQSPKYLFRKEGQNVTLSCEQNLNHDAMYWYRQDPGQGLRLIYYSQIVNDFQKGDIAEGYSVSREKKESFPLTVTSAQKNPTAFYLCASSIQGGNQPQHFGDGTRLSIL.

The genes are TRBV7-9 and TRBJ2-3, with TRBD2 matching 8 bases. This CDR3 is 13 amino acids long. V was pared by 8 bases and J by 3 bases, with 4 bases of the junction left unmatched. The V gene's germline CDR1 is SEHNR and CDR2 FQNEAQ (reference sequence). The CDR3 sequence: CASGSGSTDTQYF. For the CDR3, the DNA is TGTGCCAGCGGCAGCGGGAGTACAGATACGCAGTATTTT.

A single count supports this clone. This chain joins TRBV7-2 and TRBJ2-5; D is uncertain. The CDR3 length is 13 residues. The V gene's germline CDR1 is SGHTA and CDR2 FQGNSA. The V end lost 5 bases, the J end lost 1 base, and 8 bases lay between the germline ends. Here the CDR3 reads CASSPLSQETQYF. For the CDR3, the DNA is TGTGCCAGCAGCCCTCTTAGCCAAGAGACCCAGTACTTC.

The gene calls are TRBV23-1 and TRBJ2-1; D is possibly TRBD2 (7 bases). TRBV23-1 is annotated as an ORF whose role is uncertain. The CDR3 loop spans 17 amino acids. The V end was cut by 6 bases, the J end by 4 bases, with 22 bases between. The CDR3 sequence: CASRTTGTMGGYNEQFF. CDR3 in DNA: TGCGCCAGCAGAACCACAGGGACGATGGGGGGGTACAATGAGCAGTTCTTC.

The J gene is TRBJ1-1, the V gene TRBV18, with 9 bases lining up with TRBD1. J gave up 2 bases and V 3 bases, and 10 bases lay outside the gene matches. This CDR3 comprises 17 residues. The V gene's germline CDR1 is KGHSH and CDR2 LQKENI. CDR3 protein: CASSPTFLGQGNTEAFF. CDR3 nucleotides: TGTGCCAGCTCACCTACGTTTTTGGGACAGGGAAACACTGAAGCTTTCTTT. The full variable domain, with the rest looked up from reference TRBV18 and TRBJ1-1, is NAGVMQNPRHLVRRRGQEARLRCSPMKGHSHVYWYRQLPEEGLKFMVYLQKENIIDESGMPKERFSAEFPKEGPSILRIQQVVRGDSAAYFCASSPTFLGQGNTEAFFGQGTRLTVV.

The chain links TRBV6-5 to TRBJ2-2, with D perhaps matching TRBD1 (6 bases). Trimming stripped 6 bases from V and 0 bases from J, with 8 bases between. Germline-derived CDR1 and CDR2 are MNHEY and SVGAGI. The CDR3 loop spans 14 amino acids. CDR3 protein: CASRGQSNTGELFF. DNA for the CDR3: TGTGCCAGCAGAGGACAGTCGAACACCGGGGAGCTGTTTTTT.

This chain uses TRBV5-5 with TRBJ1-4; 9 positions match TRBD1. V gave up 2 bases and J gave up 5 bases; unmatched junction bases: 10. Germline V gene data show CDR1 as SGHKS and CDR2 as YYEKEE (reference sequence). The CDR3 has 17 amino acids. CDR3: CASSFQGQGRRNEKLFF. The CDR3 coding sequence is TGTGCCAGCAGCTTTCAAGGACAGGGGAGAAGGAATGAAAAACTGTTTTTT.

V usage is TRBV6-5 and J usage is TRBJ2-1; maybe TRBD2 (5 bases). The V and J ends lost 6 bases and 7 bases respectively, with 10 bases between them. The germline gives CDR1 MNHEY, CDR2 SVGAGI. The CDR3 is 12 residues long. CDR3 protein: CASREGQNEQFF. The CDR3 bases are TGTGCCAGCAGAGAGGGTCAAAATGAGCAGTTCTTC.

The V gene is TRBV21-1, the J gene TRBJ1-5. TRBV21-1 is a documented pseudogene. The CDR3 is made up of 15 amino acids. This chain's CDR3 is CASSPWRVLNQPQHF. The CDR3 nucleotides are TGTGCCAGCAGCCCGTGGAGGGTTTTGAATCAGCCCCAGCATTTT.

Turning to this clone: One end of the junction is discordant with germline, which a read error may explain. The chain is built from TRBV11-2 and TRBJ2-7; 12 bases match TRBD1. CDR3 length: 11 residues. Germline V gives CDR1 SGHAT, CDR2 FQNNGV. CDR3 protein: CASSSGQGALF. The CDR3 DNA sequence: TGTGCCAGCAGCTCGGGACAGGGGGCTTTATTC.

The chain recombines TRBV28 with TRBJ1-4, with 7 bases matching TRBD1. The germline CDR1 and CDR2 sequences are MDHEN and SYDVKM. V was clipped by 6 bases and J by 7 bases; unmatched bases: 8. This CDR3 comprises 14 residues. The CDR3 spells CASRTDRDGEKLFF. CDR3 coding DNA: TGTGCCAGCAGGACCGACAGGGATGGTGAAAAACTGTTTTTT.

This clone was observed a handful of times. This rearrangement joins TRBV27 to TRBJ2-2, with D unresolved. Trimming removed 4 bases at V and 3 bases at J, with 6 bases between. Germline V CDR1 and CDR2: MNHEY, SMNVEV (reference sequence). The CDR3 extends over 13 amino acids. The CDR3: CASSSLDTGELFF. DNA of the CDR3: TGTGCCAGCAGTTCCCTAGACACCGGGGAGCTGTTTTTT.